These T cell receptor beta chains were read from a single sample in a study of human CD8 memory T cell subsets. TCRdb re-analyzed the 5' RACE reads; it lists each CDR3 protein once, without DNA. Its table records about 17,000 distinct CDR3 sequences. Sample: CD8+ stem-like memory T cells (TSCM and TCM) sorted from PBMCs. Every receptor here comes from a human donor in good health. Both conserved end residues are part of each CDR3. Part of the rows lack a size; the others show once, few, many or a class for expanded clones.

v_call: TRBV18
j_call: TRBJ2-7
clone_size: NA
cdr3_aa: CASSPQGWYEQYF

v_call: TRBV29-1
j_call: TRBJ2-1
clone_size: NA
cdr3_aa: CSVGLDGAEYNEQFF

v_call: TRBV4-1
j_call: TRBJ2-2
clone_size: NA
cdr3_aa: CASSQDQAGSTGELFF

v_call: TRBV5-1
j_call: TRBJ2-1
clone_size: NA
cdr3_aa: CASSSSGGYNEQFF

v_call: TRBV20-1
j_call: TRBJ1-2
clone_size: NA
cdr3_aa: CSASDYPLTGPVYGYTF

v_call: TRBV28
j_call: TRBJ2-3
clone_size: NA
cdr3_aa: CASSLSTSGSSPDTQYF

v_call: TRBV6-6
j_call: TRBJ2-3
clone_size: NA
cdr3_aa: CASSYTSQSTDTQYF

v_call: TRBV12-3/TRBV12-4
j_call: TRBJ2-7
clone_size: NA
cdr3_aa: CASSSGTSGNEQYF

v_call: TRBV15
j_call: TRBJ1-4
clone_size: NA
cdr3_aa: CATSPRTGWGEKLFF

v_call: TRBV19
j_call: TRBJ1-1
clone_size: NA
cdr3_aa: CASWTGNTEAFF

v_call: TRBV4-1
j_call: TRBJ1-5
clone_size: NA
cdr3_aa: CASSQVENTANQPQHF

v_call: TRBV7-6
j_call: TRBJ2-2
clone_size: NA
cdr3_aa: CASTWPSGGPSTGELFF

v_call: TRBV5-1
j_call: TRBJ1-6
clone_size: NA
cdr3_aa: CASSLQGATSPLHF

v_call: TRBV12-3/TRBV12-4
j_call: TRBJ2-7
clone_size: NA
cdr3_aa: CASSLRGGPHEQYF

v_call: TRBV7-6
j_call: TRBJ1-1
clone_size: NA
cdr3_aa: CASSLEAGGNTEAFF

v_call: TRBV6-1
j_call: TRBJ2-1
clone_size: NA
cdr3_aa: CASSIEGGFNNEQFF

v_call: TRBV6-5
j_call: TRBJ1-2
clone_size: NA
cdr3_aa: CASSSLDRSYGYTF

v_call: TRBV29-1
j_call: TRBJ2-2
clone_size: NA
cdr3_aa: CSVETSTGELFF

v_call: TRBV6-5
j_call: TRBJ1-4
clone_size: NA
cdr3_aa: CASSSTGDEKLFF

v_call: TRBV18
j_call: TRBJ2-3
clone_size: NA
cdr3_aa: CASSPPALDTQYF

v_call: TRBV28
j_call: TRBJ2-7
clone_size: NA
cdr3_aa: CASSLMENEQYF

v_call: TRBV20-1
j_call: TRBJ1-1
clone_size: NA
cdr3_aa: CSARDRDARTGTEAFF

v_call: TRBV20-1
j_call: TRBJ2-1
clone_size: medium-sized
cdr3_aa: CSARGLQHSYNEQFF

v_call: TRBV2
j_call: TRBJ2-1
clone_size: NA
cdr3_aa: CASSVGTSGYNEQFF